This TCR beta chain was captured in a study of blood T cell repertoires in COVID-19 (dated by TCRdb to 2019 to 2021). For context, the study as a whole: Samples from collaborators originated in the United States, Italy and Spain and spanned both the acute and convalescent phases of COVID-19. The material from the prospective study consisted of cDNA or gDNA derived from T cells, B-cell-depleted T cells, or PBMCs. The dataset comprised deeply sampled blood TCRbeta repertoires from subjects exposed to, actively infected with, or recovered from COVID-19. The repertoires were made available in a free public database intended to serve as a resource for research on the immune response to SARS-CoV-2. Samples were obtained from the ongoing ImmuneRACE study (first 160 participants) and from 1,254 subjects provided by 6 global collaborators. Nearly every sample came with metadata listing a de-identified subject ID, COVID-19 status, age in years and sex. Where available, HLA class I and class II types were taken from metadata supplied by the sample provider and were not determined by assay-based typing. Summary of the overall study and its limitations: The quantity of clinical and demographic metadata differed by source and by participant and was supplied without curation.

Worth noting for this clone: Its binding antigen is unknown. No much larger clonotype is one base removed from it; base qualities were not supplied.

TCRbeta CDR3 regions were amplified from genomic DNA by means of the immunoSEQ Assay, a bias-controlled multiplex PCR. In the paper's pipeline: The number of nucleated cells in each sample was estimated from the amplification of reference gene primers within the assay. Sequence reads were collapsed and filtered to measure the absolute abundance of every unique TCRbeta CDR3 rearrangement. For each sample, productive Simpson clonality was calculated as the square root of Simpson's diversity index across productive rearrangements. TCRdb holds this immuneACCESS table with in-frame rearrangements only. Some clones are missing; in checked studies, unresolved V genes explain under half, and the rest has no known cause. V and J calls plus clone size are reproduced from that table; the DNA served to infer D and trimming. The sample contains 250,000 to 300,000 clones, around 78% of them found a single time. About 4.3% of the sample is in the top ten clones.

There are 16 amino acids in the CDR3, from cysteine to phenylalanine inclusive. Of all the DNA, just the CDR3 is kept, 48 bases in frame from base 1. Based on the germline V gene (reference sequence), the CDR1 and CDR2 sequences are SEHNR and FQNEAQ. V is pruned by 5 bases and J by 5 bases, leaving 11 bases of the junction without a gene match. Another Seattle source contributed samples from volunteer blood donors who had recovered from COVID-19. Each collaborating institution followed its own protocols to collect whole blood in K2EDTA tubes. For TCRbeta analysis, collaborators shipped samples in one of three forms: frozen whole blood, isolated PBMCs, or DNA extracted from either of those sample types.

Sequenced material: peripheral blood. The receptor was isolated from a man aged 60 to 75 who had recovered from COVID-19. Recombination joined TRBV7-9 with TRBJ2-7; 11 of the junction bases match TRBD2. The CDR3 corresponds to CASSPSLAGGGDEQYF. The sequenced DNA: TGTGCCAGCAGCCCCTCGCTAGCGGGAGGAGGCGACGAGCAGTACTTC. Full variable domain (CDR3 extended with the reference TRBV7-9 and TRBJ2-7 proteins): DTGVSQNPRHKITKRGQNVTFRCDPISEHNRLYWYRQTLGQGPEFLTYFQNEAQLEKSRLLSDRFSAERPKGSFSTLEIQRTEQGDSAMYLCASSPSLAGGGDEQYFGPGTRLTVT.